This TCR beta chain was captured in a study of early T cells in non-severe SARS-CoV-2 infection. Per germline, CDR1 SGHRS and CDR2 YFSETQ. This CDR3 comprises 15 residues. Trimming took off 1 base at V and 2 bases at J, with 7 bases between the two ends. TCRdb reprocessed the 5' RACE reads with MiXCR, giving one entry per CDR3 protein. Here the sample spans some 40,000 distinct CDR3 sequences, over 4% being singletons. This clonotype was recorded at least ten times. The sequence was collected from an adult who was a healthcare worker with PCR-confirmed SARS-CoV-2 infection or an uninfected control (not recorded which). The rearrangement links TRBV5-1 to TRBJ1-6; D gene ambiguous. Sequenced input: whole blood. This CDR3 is CASSLTGTYNSPLHF. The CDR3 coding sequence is TGCGCCAGCAGCTTGACCGGCACCTATAATTCACCCCTCCACTTT. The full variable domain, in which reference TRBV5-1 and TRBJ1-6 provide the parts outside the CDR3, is KAGVTQTPRYLIKTRGQQVTLSCSPISGHRSVSWYQQTPGQGLQFLFEYFSETQRNKGNFPGRFSGRQFSNSRSEMNVSTLELGDSALYLCASSLTGTYNSPLHFGNGTRLTVT.